This is a list of T cell receptor beta chains from one sample in a study of shared clonotypes between healthy human individuals. Assay used: immunoSEQ multiplex PCR; TCRdb lists only in-frame clones, some missing. Of around 1.9 million clones in the sample, under 95% were seen once. The sequenced material came from naive CD8+ T cells from PBMCs. The receptors shown here come from a man in his late teens or twenties in good health. Some clones in this sample may be carry-over from other donors' samples. The CDR3 runs from the conserved cysteine through the conserved F or W. The D gene is left open where the match is weak. Clone sizes are given selectively: once, few, many, or a class where the clone is expanded.

>NA|TRBV4-1|NA|TRBJ2-7
CASSQDVGSYEQYF
TGCGCCAGCAGCCAAGATGTGGGCTCCTACGAGCAGTACTTC
>NA|TRBV7-6|TRBD2|TRBJ2-5
CASRPQGGETQYF
TGTGCCAGCAGGCCTCAGGGAGGGGAGACCCAGTACTTC
>NA|TRBV18|TRBD1|TRBJ1-2
CASSLGTANYGYTF
TGTGCCAGCTCTCTCGGGACAGCTAACTATGGCTACACCTTC
>NA|TRBV28|TRBD1|TRBJ2-7
CASSSFLRDSPYEQYF
TGTGCCAGCAGTTCGTTCCTCCGGGACAGCCCCTACGAGCAGTACTTC
>NA|TRBV27|TRBD1|TRBJ1-5
CASSFTTTGDGQPQHF
TGTGCCAGCAGTTTTACCACGACAGGGGATGGTCAGCCCCAGCATTTT
>NA|TRBV4-1|NA|TRBJ2-7
CASSQGRGNYEQYF
TGCGCCAGCAGCCAAGGTAGGGGGAACTACGAGCAGTACTTC
>NA|TRBV10-3|NA|TRBJ1-1
CAVGGQRNTEAFF
TGTGCCGTAGGCGGACAGAGGAACACTGAAGCTTTCTTT
>NA|TRBV9|TRBD1|TRBJ1-2
CASSGRDRTNYGYTF
TGTGCCAGCAGCGGGCGGGACAGAACTAACTATGGCTACACCTTC
>NA|TRBV27|NA|TRBJ2-2
CASSSTKTGPNTGELFF
TGTGCCAGCAGTTCGACGAAGACGGGGCCAAACACCGGGGAGCTGTTTTTT
>NA|TRBV28|NA|TRBJ1-6
CAIMESYNSPLHF
TGTGCCATCATGGAGTCCTATAATTCACCCCTCCACTTT
>NA|TRBV2|NA|TRBJ2-4
CASSKGGAKNIQYF
TGTGCCAGCAGTAAGGGGGGTGCCAAAAACATTCAGTACTTC
>NA|TRBV11-2|NA|TRBJ1-1
CATLRGTTEAFF
TGTGCCACCCTCCGGGGGACCACTGAAGCTTTCTTT
>NA|TRBV14|NA|TRBJ2-6
CASSRTTLGPGTGANVLTF
TGTGCCAGCAGCCGAACGACTTTGGGTCCAGGAACTGGGGCCAACGTCCTGACTTTC
>NA|TRBV7-7|NA|TRBJ2-1
CASSLGVGPYNEQFF
TGTGCCAGCAGCTTAGGAGTCGGGCCGTACAATGAGCAGTTCTTC
>NA|TRBV9|NA|TRBJ1-2
CASTVGAEYGYTF
TGTGCCAGCACCGTAGGGGCGGAGTATGGCTACACCTTC
>NA|TRBV10-3|NA|TRBJ2-1
CAISESGVNNEQFF
TGTGCCATCAGTGAGAGCGGAGTAAACAATGAGCAGTTCTTC
>NA|TRBV28|TRBD1|TRBJ1-3
CASSLSRQGGNTIYF
TGTGCCAGCAGTTTATCCCGACAGGGAGGAAACACCATATATTTT
>NA|TRBV7-3|NA|TRBJ2-1
CASSPDRNVYNEQFF
TGTGCCAGCAGCCCTGACAGGAACGTATACAATGAGCAGTTCTTC
>once|TRBV19|NA|TRBJ2-2
CASSMGTANTGELFF
TGTGCCAGTAGTATGGGGACGGCCAACACCGGGGAGCTGTTTTTT
>NA|TRBV10-3|TRBD1|TRBJ1-1
CAISERADRANTEAFF
TGTGCCATCAGTGAGAGGGCGGACAGGGCGAACACTGAAGCTTTCTTT
>NA|TRBV19|NA|TRBJ1-5
CASSDWREGNQPQHF
TGTGCCAGTAGTGATTGGCGTGAGGGCAATCAGCCCCAGCATTTT
>NA|TRBV4-3|TRBD2|TRBJ2-6
CASSQALVGRSGANVLTF
TGCGCCAGCAGCCAAGCTCTCGTCGGGAGGAGTGGGGCCAACGTCCTGACTTTC
>few|TRBV4-1|TRBD1|TRBJ1-1
CASSQQGQGTEAFF
TGCGCCAGCAGCCAACAGGGACAGGGCACTGAAGCTTTCTTT
>NA|TRBV10-3|TRBD1|TRBJ2-7
CAISEVGRGSDEQYF
TGTGCCATCAGTGAGGTTGGCAGGGGGTCTGACGAGCAGTACTTC
>NA|TRBV5-1|NA|TRBJ2-7
CASSSHARPTYEQYF
TGCGCCAGCAGCTCCCATGCCAGGCCGACCTACGAGCAGTACTTC
>NA|TRBV10-1|NA|TRBJ1-5
CASSEPRGGLGQPQHF
TGCGCCAGCAGTGAGCCCCGGGGGGGGCTTGGTCAGCCCCAGCATTTT
>NA|TRBV19|NA|TRBJ2-5
CATAWGETQYF
TGTGCCACCGCCTGGGGAGAGACCCAGTACTTC
>NA|TRBV15|TRBD2|TRBJ2-1
CATSSSLAGFYNEQFF
TGTGCCACCAGCAGTTCTCTAGCGGGGTTCTACAATGAGCAGTTCTTC
>NA|TRBV13|NA|TRBJ2-2
CASSHPRDINTGELFF
TGTGCCAGCAGCCACCCCCGGGACATAAACACCGGGGAGCTGTTTTTT
>NA|TRBV14|NA|TRBJ2-7
CASSHNPNEQYF
TGTGCCAGCAGCCACAACCCCAACGAGCAGTACTTC
>NA|TRBV29-1|TRBD1|TRBJ1-4
CSVEDDRDRGRKLFF
TGCAGCGTTGAAGATGACCGGGACAGGGGGCGAAAACTGTTTTTT
>NA|TRBV7-9|TRBD1|TRBJ2-7
CASSYRAGQGIYEQYF
TGTGCCAGCAGCTATAGGGCGGGACAGGGTATCTACGAGCAGTACTTC
>NA|TRBV9|TRBD2|TRBJ2-1
CASSALTSGPYTYNEQFF
TGTGCCAGCAGCGCCCTAACTAGCGGCCCTTACACTTACAATGAGCAGTTCTTC
>once|TRBV6-5|NA|TRBJ2-7
CASSTTVTYEQYF
TGTGCCAGCAGTACGACAGTGACCTACGAGCAGTACTTC
>NA|TRBV6-5|NA|TRBJ2-3
CASSYTSTDTQYF
TGTGCCAGCAGTTACACTAGCACAGATACGCAGTATTTT
>NA|TRBV4-2|TRBD1|TRBJ2-1
CASSQVRRDRDYNEQFF
TGTGCCAGCAGCCAAGTCCGCCGGGACAGGGATTACAATGAGCAGTTCTTC
>few|TRBV9|TRBD2|TRBJ2-7
CASSVGSGASYEQYF
TGTGCCAGCAGCGTAGGTAGCGGGGCCTCCTACGAGCAGTACTTC
>NA|TRBV4-3|TRBD2|TRBJ2-7
CASSQRGLAEVVF
TGCGCCAGCAGCCAAAGGGGACTAGCGGAGGTAGTGTTC
>NA|TRBV5-1|NA|TRBJ2-7
CASSFSRAGYEQYF
TGCGCCAGCAGCTTCAGCAGGGCGGGTTACGAGCAGTACTTC
>NA|TRBV9|NA|TRBJ2-5
CASSVPEEEETQYF
TGTGCCAGCAGCGTCCCAGAAGAGGAAGAGACCCAGTACTTC
>NA|TRBV13|NA|TRBJ1-1
CASSLAGHGRMNTEAFF
TGTGCCAGCAGCTTAGCCGGACACGGACGCATGAACACTGAAGCTTTCTTT
>NA|TRBV9|NA|TRBJ2-1
CASSVVEAGAYNEQFF
TGTGCCAGCAGCGTAGTCGAGGCAGGGGCCTACAATGAGCAGTTCTTC
>NA|TRBV6-6|NA|TRBJ2-7
CASSYTRLGSYEQYF
TGTGCCAGCAGTTACACACGATTAGGGTCCTACGAGCAGTACTTC
>NA|TRBV9|TRBD1|TRBJ2-7
CASSAPDRESEQYF
TGTGCCAGCAGCGCCCCGGACAGGGAATCCGAGCAGTACTTC
>NA|TRBV7-2|NA|TRBJ2-7
CASSLVGGGEQYF
TGTGCCAGCAGCTTAGTCGGGGGAGGCGAGCAGTACTTC
>NA|TRBV19|NA|TRBJ2-3
CASSTTHRGTDTQYF
TGTGCCAGTAGTACTACACATCGGGGCACAGATACGCAGTATTTT
>NA|TRBV7-6|NA|TRBJ1-5
CASSREAGTGYSNQPQHF
TGTGCCAGCAGCCGAGAAGCCGGGACCGGATATAGCAATCAGCCCCAGCATTTT
>NA|TRBV7-9|NA|TRBJ2-5
CASSLEMGTTQETQYF
TGTGCCAGCAGCTTAGAGATGGGGACAACCCAAGAGACCCAGTACTTC
>NA|TRBV7-3|NA|TRBJ2-5
CASSSTEAETQYF
TGTGCCAGCAGCAGCACAGAGGCGGAGACCCAGTACTTC
>NA|TRBV7-2|NA|TRBJ1-5
CASSSLGGNQPQHF
TGTGCCAGCAGCTCCCTTGGGGGAAATCAGCCCCAGCATTTT
>NA|TRBV5-6|TRBD1|TRBJ2-7
CASSLGDRSYEQYF
TGTGCCAGCAGCTTGGGGGACAGATCCTACGAGCAGTACTTC